Included here is one T cell receptor (beta chain) sequence, with context. Only in-frame clones appear in the TCRdb table, and some are missing; sequencing was by immunoSEQ multiplex PCR. In the table there are around 99,000 clones, around 92% of which are singletons. This record belongs to a study of T cell changes during pregnancy in multiple sclerosis. CDR3 size: 18 residues. V was pared by 0 bases and J by 6 bases, with 26 bases between. The germline CDR1 and CDR2 sequences are GTSNPN and SVGIG (reference sequence). The chain employs TRBV30 and TRBJ1-1; possibly TRBD1 for D (6 bases). Sample: peripheral blood, taken in the third trimester of pregnancy. This TCR derives from a female donor in good health, enrolled as a control in a pregnancy study. The CDR3 DNA sequence: TGTGCCTGGAGTGTACTCTCAGGGGTAGGGAAACTATCCCCTGAAGCTTTCTTT. Its protein product is CAWSVLSGVGKLSPEAFF.